Below are 2 T cell receptor beta chains sequenced from a single sample in a study of T cells in localized non-small cell lung cancer. Clones were sequenced by immunoSEQ multiplex PCR, and TCRdb holds only the in-frame ones, with some missing. In the table there are 45,000 to 60,000 clones, about 88% of which are singletons. The specimen comprised PBMCs, sampled before any cancer treatment. The receptor source for this set is a man aged 40-75 years with stage II lung adenocarcinoma.

The chain carries TRBV7-8 and TRBJ2-1; TRBD1 is a possible D gene (6 bases). Germline V lookup: CDR1 SGHVS, CDR2 FQNEAQ. Trimming removed 5 bases from V and 4 bases from J, with 18 bases in between. This CDR3 has 16 amino acids. The CDR3 nucleotides are TGTGCCAGCAGCCCTAGCCGGACAGATATTTACAATGAGCAGTTCTTC. It translates to CASSPSRTDIYNEQFF.

The rearrangement uses TRBV15 and TRBJ2-3; D gene uncertain. V shed 5 bases and J shed 5 bases, with 14 bases lying between them. Germline V lookup: CDR1 LNHNV, CDR2 YYDKDF (reference sequence). The CDR3 covers 14 residues. The CDR3 loop reads CATSRSGYEDTQYF. In DNA form, the CDR3 reads TGTGCCACCAGCCGGTCAGGATACGAAGATACGCAGTATTTT.